Here is one TCR beta chain with its context. This clonotype was seen a few times. Its antigen target is currently unknown. Per-base quality was not reported, and no clone a single base away is much larger than it. The data derive from a study of T cells in Graves' hyperthyroidism and ophthalmopathy (dated 2019 in TCRdb). Concerning the study at large: Peripheral blood samples were taken at the time of initial diagnosis, prior to any treatment. To identify distinguishing TCR V-J signatures, a discovery cohort of about 100 patients was used, comprising 43 with Graves' ophthalmopathy and about 59 with stable Graves' hyperthyroidism. Whether ophthalmopathy could be predicted prospectively was tested in an independent validation cohort made up of 18 hyperthyroidism patients plus 17 patients who later progressed to ophthalmopathy. The approximately 97 discovery patients were randomly divided into training and test sets at a 7:3 ratio. The study also compared thyroid tissue and blood T-cell repertoires from 5 to 7 Graves' hyperthyroidism patients. After sampling, hyperthyroidism patients received methimazole starting at 30 mg daily, and ophthalmopathy patients received high-dose intravenous methylprednisolone. TCR Vbeta CDR3 sequencing of 135 peripheral blood samples (roughly 41 ophthalmopathy, 75 hyperthyroidism and roughly 17 progressor patients) is reported in the paper.

What the authors observed across the whole study: No statistical method was used to fix the sample size in advance, and group allocation was not hidden from the investigators. A model built on a 13 V-J signature distinguished ophthalmopathy from stable hyperthyroidism, reaching 85% to 90% sensitivity and approximately 81% specificity in cross-validation and 80%/75% in testing. Most expanded thyroid clonotypes (frequency above 0.001) were also detected in blood, a finding suggesting that blood repertoires may reflect thyroid immune responses. In validation, the model predicted progression to ophthalmopathy a median of 6.5 months before onset, with approximately 71% sensitivity and roughly 73% specificity.

Moderately to severely active disease, a Clinical Activity Score of at least 3, a NOSPECS grade of at least 4, and a duration under 3 months were present in ophthalmopathy patients. Patients with uncontrolled infections, other autoimmune diseases, pregnancy or lactation were excluded. Diagnoses were based on clinical symptoms, serum thyroxine and TRAb, thyroid ultrasound and orbital computed tomography. Ficoll-Paque density gradient centrifugation was used to isolate PBMCs from under 11 ml of fresh peripheral blood. Trizol reagent was used to extract total RNA, and RNA quality was then checked on an Agilent 2100 Bioanalyzer. TCR beta CDR3 regions were amplified from RNA transcripts. The TCR CDR3 was subjected to a first round of RT-PCR using the HTBI primer set and the Qiagen OneStep RT-PCR kit. Libraries were constructed in a second round of multiplex PCR, after which size selection and purification were carried out. Paired-end sequencing of the libraries was performed with 100 bp reads on an Illumina HiSeq2000. The authors processed their data as follows. SOAPnuke was used to process the raw data, removing reads that contained adapters or uncalled bases, had a mean Phred below 15, or lacked an exact match to the constant primer or identifier. COPE v1.2.5 was used to merge high-quality paired reads, and clonotypes were defined as unique nucleotide sequences. MiTCR v1.1 was used to align the clonotypes against IMGT TRBV, TRBD and TRBJ reference segments. Only V-J combinations with frequency above 0.0001, covering 99% to 99.2% of repertoires, were analysed. The TCS score was defined as the ratio of F50 (clonal expansion) to E x V (chaos), calculated using BLOSUM62-based TCRdist between CDR3 peptides within each V-J. Welch's t-statistics and random forest reduced some 510 V-J features to 13, which were used in a naive Bayes classifier (R e1071). Using fastp trimming at Q25 and MiXCR clonotype assembly, TCRdb reanalyzed the public sequencing data and kept in-frame beta chains. For every CDR3 protein sequence, its rows merge into one entry that carries the most common genes and DNA. It is TCRdb's table, rather than the study itself, that gives the V and J calls and clone size. For this sample there are some 490,000 distinct CDR3 sequences; about 20% appear just once. Under 55% of the sample is taken by the ten largest.

Material for sequencing was blood. This receptor was identified in a woman between 65 and 79 years old with Graves' ophthalmopathy.

The CDR3: CASSQAPSSEQFF. In nucleotide form, the sequence is TGTGCCAGCAGCCAAGCCCCCTCTAGTGAGCAGTTCTTC. This chain is built from TRBV3-1 and TRBJ2-1, with the D gene not clear enough to name. The cysteine opens and the phenylalanine closes a CDR3 of 13 amino acids. Only the CDR3 part of the read is kept: 39 bases, read in frame from the first base. CDR1 and CDR2 are read off the germline V gene (reference sequence) as LGHDT and YNNKEL. The germline ends are 10 bases apart after V is trimmed by 1 base and J by 9 bases.